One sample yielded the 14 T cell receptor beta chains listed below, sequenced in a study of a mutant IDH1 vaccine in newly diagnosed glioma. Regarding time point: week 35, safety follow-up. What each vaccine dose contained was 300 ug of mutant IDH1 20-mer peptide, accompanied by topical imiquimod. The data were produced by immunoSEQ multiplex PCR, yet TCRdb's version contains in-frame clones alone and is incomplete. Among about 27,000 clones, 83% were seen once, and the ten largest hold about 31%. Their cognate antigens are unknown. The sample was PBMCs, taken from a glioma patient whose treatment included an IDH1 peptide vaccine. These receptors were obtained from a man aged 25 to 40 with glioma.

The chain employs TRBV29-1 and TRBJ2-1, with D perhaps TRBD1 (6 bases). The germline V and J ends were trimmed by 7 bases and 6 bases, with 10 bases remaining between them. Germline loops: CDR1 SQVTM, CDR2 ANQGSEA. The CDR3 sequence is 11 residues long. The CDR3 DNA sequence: TGCAGCGACAGGGTCGGCAATGAGCAGTTCTTC. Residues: CSDRVGNEQFF.

In nucleotides, the CDR3 is TGTGCCAGCAGCCCGCTGCGGACAGGGGGAACCGGGGAGCTGTTTTTT. Translated: CASSPLRTGGTGELFF. The rearrangement joins TRBV9 to TRBJ2-2; 10 bases are a match to TRBD1. Looked up from germline, CDR1 is SGDLS and CDR2 is YYNGEE. Unmatched junction bases numbered 8, after V lost 4 bases and J lost 5 bases. The CDR3 has 16 residues. The variable domain in full, with the rest retrieved from reference TRBV9 and TRBJ2-2, is DSGVTQTPKHLITATGQRVTLRCSPRSGDLSVYWYQQSLDQGLQFLIQYYNGEERAKGNILERFSAQQFPDLHSELNLSSLELGDSALYFCASSPLRTGGTGELFFGEGSRLTVL.

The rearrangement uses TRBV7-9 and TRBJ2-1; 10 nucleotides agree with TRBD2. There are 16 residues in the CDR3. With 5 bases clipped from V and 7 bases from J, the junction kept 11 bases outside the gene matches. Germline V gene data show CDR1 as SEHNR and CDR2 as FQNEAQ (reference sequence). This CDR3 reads CASSPSGGWVKNEQFF. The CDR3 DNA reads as TGTGCCAGCAGCCCTAGCGGGGGTTGGGTAAAAAATGAGCAGTTCTTC.

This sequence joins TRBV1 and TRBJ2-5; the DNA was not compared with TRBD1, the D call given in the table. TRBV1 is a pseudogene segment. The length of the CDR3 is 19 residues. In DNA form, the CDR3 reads TGCACCAGCAGACCTGGTTCCGGGACAGGAGACAAAAATCAAGAGACCCAGTACTTC. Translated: CTSRPGSGTGDKNQETQYF.

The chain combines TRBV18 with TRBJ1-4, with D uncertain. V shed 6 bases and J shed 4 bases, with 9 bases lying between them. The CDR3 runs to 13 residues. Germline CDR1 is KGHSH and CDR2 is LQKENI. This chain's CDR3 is CASSEGINEKLFF. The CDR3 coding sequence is TGTGCCAGCTCGGAGGGAATTAATGAAAAACTGTTTTTT.

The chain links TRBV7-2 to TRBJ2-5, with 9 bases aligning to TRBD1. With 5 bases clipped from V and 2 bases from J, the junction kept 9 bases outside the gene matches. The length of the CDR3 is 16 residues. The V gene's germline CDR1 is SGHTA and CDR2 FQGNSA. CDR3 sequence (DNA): TGTGCCAGCAGCGAAATGGACAGGGGAAGGCAAGAGACCCAGTACTTC. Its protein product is CASSEMDRGRQETQYF.

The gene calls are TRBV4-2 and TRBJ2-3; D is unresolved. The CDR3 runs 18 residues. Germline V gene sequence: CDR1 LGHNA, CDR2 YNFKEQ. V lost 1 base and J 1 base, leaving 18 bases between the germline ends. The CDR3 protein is CASSQAAGPITGTDTQYF. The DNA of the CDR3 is TGTGCCAGCAGCCAAGCAGCAGGCCCAATCACGGGCACAGATACGCAGTATTTT.

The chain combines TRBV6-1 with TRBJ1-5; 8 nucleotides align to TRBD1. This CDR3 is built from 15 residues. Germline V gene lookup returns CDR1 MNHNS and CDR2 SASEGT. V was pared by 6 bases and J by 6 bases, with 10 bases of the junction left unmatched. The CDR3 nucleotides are TGTGCCAGCAGCCCTCGACAGGGGCTAAGTCAGCCCCAGCATTTT. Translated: CASSPRQGLSQPQHF.

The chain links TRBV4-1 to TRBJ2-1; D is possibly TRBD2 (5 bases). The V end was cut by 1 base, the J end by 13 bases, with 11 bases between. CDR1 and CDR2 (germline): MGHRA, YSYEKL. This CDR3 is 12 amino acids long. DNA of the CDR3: TGCGCCAGCAGCCAAGCTGGGAGCAGACAGTTCTTC. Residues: CASSQAGSRQFF.

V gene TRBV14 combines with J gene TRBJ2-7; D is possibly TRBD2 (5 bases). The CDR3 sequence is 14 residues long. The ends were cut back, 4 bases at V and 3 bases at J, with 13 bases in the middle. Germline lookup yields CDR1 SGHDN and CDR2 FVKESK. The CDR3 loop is CASSLLNGDYEQYF. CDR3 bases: TGTGCCAGCAGCCTACTGAACGGGGACTACGAGCAGTACTTC.

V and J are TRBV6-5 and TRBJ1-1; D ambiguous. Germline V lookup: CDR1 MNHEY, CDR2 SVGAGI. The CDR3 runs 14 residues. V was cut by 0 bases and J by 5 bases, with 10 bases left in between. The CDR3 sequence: CASSYSYPRTEAFF. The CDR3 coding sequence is TGTGCCAGCAGTTACTCGTATCCCAGGACTGAAGCTTTCTTT.

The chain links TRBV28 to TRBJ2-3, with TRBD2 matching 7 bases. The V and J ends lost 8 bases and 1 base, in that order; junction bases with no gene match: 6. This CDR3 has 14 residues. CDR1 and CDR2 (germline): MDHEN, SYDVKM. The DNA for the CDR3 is TGTGCCAGCGCTTTTACTAGCGGCACAGATACGCAGTATTTT. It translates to CASAFTSGTDTQYF.

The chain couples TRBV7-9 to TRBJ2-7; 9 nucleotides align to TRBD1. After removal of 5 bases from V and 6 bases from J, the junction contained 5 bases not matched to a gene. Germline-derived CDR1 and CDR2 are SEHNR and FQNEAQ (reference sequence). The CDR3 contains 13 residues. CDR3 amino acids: CASSPSTGGEQYF. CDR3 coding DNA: TGTGCCAGCAGCCCGTCGACAGGGGGCGAGCAGTACTTC.

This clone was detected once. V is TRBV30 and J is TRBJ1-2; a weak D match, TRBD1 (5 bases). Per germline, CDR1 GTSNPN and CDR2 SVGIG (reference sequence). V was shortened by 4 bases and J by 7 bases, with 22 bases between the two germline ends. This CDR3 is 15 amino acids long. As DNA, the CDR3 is TGTGCCTGGAAACCGCGTTCCGCACAGGCTCCTGGCTACACCTTC. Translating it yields CAWKPRSAQAPGYTF.